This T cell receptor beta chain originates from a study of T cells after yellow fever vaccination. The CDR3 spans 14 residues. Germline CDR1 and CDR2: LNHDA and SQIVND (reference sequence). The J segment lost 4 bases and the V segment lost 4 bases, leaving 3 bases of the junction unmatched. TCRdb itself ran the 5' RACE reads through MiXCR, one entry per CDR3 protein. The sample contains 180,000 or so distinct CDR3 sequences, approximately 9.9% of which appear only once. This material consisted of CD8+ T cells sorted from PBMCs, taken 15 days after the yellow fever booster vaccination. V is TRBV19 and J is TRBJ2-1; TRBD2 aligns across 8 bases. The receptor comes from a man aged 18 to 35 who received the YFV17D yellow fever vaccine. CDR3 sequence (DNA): TGTGCCAGTAGTAGCGGGGGGCCATACAATGAGCAGTTCTTC. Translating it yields CASSSGGPYNEQFF.